This TCR beta chain originates from a study of T cell responses to AZD1222 COVID-19 vaccine. Study outcomes and limitations: Along spike, vaccine-associated CD4 TCRs were found throughout, with dominance at 160-218 and 743-854. Unmutated variant regions reportedly attract nearly half of all spike-specific TCRs. After two AZD1222 doses, spike-specific TCR breadth and depth rose versus day 0.

There are 15 residues in the CDR3. CDR1 is MNHEY, CDR2 SVGEGT, per germline. Trimming took 4 bases from V and 2 from J; bases not matched to a gene: 7. This clone has only one observation. What it binds is not known. TCRdb keeps only in-frame clones here, not all; method: immunoSEQ multiplex PCR. Among fewer than 200,000 clones listed, roughly 92% were seen once. The V call is TRBV6-2 or TRBV6-3, the J call TRBJ2-7, with TRBD1 matching over 8 bases. The source material was peripheral blood, sampled on day 0 of AZD1222 vaccination. The receptor was isolated from an adult in good health. CDR3 sequence (DNA): TGTGCCAGCAGTTTCCGGGACAGGTCAACCTACGAGCAGTACTTC. Translating it yields CASSFRDRSTYEQYF.